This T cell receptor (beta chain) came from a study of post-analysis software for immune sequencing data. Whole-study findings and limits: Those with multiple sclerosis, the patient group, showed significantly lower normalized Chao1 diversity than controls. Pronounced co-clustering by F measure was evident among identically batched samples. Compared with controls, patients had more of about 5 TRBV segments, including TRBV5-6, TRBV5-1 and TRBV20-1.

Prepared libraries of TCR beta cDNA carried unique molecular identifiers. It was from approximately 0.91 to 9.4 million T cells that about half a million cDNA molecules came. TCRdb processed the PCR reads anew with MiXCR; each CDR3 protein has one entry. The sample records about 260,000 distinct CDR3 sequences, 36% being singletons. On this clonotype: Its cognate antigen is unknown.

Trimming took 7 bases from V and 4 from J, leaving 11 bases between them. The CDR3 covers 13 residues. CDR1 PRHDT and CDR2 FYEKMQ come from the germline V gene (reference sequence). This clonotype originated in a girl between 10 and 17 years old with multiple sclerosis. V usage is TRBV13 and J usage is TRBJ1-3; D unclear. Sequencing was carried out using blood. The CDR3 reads CASTHAAGNTIYF. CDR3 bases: TGTGCCAGCACCCACGCCGCGGGAAACACCATATATTTT.